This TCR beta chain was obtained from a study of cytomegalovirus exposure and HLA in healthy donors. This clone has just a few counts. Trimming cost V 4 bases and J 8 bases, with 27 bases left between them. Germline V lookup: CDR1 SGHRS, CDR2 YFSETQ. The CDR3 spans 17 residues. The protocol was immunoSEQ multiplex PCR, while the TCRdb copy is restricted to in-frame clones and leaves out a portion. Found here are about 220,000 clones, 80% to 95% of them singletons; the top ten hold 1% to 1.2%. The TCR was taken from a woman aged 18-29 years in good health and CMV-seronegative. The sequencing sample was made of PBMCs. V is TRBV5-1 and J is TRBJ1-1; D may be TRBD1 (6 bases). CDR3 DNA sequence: TGCGCCAGCAGCCCGAGACAGGCCCGAAATCGGGGGGAAGAAGCTTTCTTT. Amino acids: CASSPRQARNRGEEAFF.